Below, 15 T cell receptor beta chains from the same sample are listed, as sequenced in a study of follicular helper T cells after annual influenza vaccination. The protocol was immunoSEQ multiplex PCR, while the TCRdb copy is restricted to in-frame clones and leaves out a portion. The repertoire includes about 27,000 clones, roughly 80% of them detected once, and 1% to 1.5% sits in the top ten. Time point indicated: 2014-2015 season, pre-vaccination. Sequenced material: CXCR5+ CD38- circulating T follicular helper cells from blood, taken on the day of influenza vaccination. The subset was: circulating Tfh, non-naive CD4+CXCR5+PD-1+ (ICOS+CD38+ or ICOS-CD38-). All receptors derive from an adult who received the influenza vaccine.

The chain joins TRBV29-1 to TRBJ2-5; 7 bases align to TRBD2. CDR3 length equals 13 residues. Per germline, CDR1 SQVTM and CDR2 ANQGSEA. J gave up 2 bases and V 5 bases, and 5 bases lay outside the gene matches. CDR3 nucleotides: TGCAGCGTTAACCTAGCGGATCAAGAGACCCAGTACTTC. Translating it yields CSVNLADQETQYF.

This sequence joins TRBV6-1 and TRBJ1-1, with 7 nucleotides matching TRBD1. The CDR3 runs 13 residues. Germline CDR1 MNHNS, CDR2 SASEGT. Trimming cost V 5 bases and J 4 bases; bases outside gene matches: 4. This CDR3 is CASSQDRSTEAFF. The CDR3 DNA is TGTGCCAGCAGTCAGGACAGGTCCACTGAAGCTTTCTTT.

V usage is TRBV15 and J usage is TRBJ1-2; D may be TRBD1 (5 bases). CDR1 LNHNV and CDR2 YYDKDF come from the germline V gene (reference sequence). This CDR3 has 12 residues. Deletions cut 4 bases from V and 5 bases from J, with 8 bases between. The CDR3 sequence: CATSTTGYGYTF. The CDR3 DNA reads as TGTGCCACCAGCACAACAGGATATGGCTACACCTTC.

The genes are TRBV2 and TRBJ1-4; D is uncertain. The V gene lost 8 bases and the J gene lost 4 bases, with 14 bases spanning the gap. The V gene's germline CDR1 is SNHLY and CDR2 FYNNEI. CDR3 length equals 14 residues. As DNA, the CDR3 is TGTGCCAGCGGGCGACGGGGAAATAATGAAAAACTGTTTTTT. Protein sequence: CASGRRGNNEKLFF.

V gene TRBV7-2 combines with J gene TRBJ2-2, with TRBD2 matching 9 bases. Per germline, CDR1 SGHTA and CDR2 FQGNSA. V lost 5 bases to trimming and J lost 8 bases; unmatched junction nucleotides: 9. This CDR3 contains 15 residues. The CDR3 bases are TGTGCCAGCAGCCAAAGGGCGGGGGGGCAAGGGGAGCTGTTTTTT. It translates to CASSQRAGGQGELFF.

CDR3 residues: CASSPPRGVTQYF. Here the CDR3 DNA reads TGTGCCAGCAGCCCACCCCGGGGGGTTACGCAGTATTTT. This chain joins TRBV7-2 and TRBJ2-3; 7 nucleotides line up with TRBD2. Per germline, CDR1 SGHTA and CDR2 FQGNSA. The CDR3 spans 13 residues. With 5 bases clipped from V and 8 bases from J, the junction kept 7 bases outside the gene matches.

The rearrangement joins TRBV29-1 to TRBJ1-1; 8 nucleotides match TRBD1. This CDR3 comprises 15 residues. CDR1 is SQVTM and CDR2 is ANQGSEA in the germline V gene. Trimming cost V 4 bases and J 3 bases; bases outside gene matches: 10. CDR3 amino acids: CSVVRGPPTYTEAFF. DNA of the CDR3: TGCAGCGTTGTCAGGGGGCCCCCCACCTACACTGAAGCTTTCTTT.

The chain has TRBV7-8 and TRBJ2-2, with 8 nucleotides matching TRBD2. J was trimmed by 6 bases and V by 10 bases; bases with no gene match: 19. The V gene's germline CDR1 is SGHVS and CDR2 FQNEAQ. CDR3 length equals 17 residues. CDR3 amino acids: CAILGAAGGRRAGELFF. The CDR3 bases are TGTGCCATACTGGGGGCTGCGGGGGGCAGGAGGGCCGGGGAGCTGTTTTTT.

DNA of the CDR3: TGTGCCAGCAGCGCCAGACAGGGGAGTAATGAGCAGTTCTTC. Translation: CASSARQGSNEQFF. The rearrangement joins TRBV2 to TRBJ2-1, with TRBD1 matching over 8 bases. The germline V gene encodes CDR1 SNHLY and CDR2 FYNNEI. The CDR3 spans 14 residues. Unmatched junction bases numbered 8, after V lost 6 bases and J lost 7 bases.

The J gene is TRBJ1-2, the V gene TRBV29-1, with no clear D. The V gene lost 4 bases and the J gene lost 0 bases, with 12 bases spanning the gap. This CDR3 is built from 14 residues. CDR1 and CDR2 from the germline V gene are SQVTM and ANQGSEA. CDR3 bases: TGCAGCGTTGCGGAGTCCCTAGCTAACTATGGCTACACCTTC. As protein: CSVAESLANYGYTF.

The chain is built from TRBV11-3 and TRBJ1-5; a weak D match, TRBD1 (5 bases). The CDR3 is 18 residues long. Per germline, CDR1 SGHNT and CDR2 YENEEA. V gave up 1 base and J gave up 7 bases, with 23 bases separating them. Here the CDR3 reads CASSLVLLDIKGSQPQHF. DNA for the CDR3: TGTGCCAGCAGCTTAGTGTTATTGGACATAAAGGGCTCACAGCCCCAGCATTTT.

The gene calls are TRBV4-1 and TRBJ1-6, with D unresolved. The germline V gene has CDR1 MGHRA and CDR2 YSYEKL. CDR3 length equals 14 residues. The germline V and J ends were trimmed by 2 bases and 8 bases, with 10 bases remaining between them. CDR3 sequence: CASSQRLLDSPLHF. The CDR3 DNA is TGCGCCAGCAGCCAACGACTCCTTGATTCACCCCTCCACTTT.

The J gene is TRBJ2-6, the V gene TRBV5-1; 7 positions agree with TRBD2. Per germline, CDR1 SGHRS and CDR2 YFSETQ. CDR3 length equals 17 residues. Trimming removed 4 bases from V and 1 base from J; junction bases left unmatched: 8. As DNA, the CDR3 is TGCGCCAGCAGCCTCCAGACGGGGGGATCTGGGGCCAACGTCCTGACTTTC. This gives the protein CASSLQTGGSGANVLTF.

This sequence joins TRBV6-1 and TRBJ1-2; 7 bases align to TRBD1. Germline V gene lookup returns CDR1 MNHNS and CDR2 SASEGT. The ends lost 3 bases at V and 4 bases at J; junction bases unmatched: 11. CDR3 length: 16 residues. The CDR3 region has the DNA TGTGCCAGCAGTGACCCCTTCCGGACAGGAAGCTATGGCTACACCTTC. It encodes CASSDPFRTGSYGYTF.

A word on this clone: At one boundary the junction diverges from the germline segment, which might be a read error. The CDR3 bases are TGTGCTAGCAGCTCCGGGACTAGCGGGATTACTGGGGCAGATACGCAGTATTTT. It codes for CASSSGTSGITGADTQYF. The chain links TRBV7-7 to TRBJ2-3; 13 positions agree with TRBD2. In germline, CDR1 is SSHAT, CDR2 FNYEAQ (reference sequence). This CDR3 has 18 amino acids.